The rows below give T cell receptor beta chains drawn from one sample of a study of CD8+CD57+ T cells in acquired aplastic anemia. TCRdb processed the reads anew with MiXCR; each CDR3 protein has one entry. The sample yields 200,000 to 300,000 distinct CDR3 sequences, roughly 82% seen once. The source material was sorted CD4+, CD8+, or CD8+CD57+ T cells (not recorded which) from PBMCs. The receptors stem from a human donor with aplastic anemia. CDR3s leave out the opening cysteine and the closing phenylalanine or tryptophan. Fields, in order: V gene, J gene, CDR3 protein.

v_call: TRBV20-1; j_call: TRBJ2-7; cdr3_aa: SARIPSRGGSEQY
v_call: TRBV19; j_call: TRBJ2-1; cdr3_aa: ASSIITSLFNEQF
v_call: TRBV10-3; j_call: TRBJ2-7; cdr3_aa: ASSPAGTGVNEQY
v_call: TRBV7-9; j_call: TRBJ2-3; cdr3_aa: ASSSQGSGVGDTQY
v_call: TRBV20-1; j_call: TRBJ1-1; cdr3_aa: SARDRGGSYTEAF
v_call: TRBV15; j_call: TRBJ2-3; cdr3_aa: ATSRDRLFGGGPSDDTQY
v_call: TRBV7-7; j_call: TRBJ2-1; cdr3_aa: ASSLSPRNEQF
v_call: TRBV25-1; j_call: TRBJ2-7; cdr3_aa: ASSGDLSNSYEQY
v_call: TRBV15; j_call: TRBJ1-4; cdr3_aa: ATSTGATNEKLF
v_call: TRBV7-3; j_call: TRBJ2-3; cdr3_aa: ASSPRDGLAGVS
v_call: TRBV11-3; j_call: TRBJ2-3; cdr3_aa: ASSFDSTDTQY
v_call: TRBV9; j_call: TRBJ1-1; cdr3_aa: ASGRHGNVDF
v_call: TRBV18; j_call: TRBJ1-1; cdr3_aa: ASSQAQGRTEAF
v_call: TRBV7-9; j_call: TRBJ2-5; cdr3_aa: ASSRGRKRETQD
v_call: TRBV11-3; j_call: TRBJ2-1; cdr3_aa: ASSLDLTGNSRNEQF
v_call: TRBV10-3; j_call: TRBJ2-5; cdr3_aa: AICRAAGETQY
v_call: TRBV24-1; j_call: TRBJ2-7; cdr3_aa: ASSFPTGGTALSHEQY
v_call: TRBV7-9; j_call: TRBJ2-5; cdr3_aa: ASSQDEGQRH
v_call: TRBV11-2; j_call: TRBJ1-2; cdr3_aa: ASSQEDRGLDYGYT
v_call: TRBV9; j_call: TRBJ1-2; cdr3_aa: ASSVGTDTQYFGPT